The present T cell receptor (beta chain) was sequenced within a study of blood T cell repertoires in COVID-19. Study-wide context: PBMCs, B-cell-depleted T cells, or T cells provided the cDNA or gDNA that made up the material.

Researchers sorted participants into cohorts using their self-reported clinical history. This clone has just one count. The authors' processing: Counts of nucleated cells, estimated from reference gene primer amplification, were obtained. Profiled with immunoSEQ multiplex PCR; TCRdb holds only in-frame clones, not every one. That table supplies the V and J calls and clone size; D and trimming were determined from the DNA. Of 150,000 or so clones listed, approximately 80% are singletons. This CDR3 spans 14 amino acids. The V gene end was trimmed by 6 bases and the J gene end by 1 base; junction bases not matched to a gene: 4. Germline loops: CDR1 SNHLY, CDR2 FYNNEI.

Source material: PBMCs or T cells enriched from blood (not recorded which). The chain links TRBV2 to TRBJ2-3; TRBD2 agrees at 7 bases. This sequence originates from a man aged 35 to 55 who had recovered from COVID-19. The CDR3: CASRWGGGTDTQYF. CDR3 coding DNA: TGTGCCAGCAGGTGGGGGGGAGGCACAGATACGCAGTATTTT.